Detailed here is one T cell receptor (beta chain). This sample is part of a study of control samples from healthy donors and cancer patients. Some clones are missing from TCRdb's copy, which holds only in-frame ones; the method was immunoSEQ multiplex PCR. The data show 70,000 to 100,000 clones, about nine tenths seen once. The CDR3 has 16 residues. CDR1 and CDR2 (germline): MNHEY, SMNVEV (reference sequence). Deletions cut 6 bases from V and 0 bases from J, with 12 bases between. Sequencing used blood. The clonotype was recovered from a man aged 50-60 years in good health. The chain combines TRBV27 with TRBJ1-6; no definite D call. The CDR3 here is CASRLTGSSYNSPLHF. In DNA form, the CDR3 reads TGTGCCAGCAGGCTGACGGGGAGCTCCTATAATTCACCCCTCCACTTT.